The following is a T cell receptor (beta chain) sequence with its context. The germline gene is not matched at one end of the junction; a read error may be the cause. Sequencing used immunoSEQ multiplex PCR; TCRdb keeps in-frame clones, though not all of them. The sample records approximately 170,000 clones, 90% to 95% being singletons. The data were obtained in a study of control samples from healthy donors and cancer patients. This clonotype was obtained from a young woman in good health. What was sequenced was blood.

The CDR3 here is CASRWTSSYKQYF. The DNA for the CDR3 is TGTGCCAGCAGATGGACCAGCTCCTACAAGCAGTACTTC. This chain connects TRBV6-6 to TRBJ2-7; the D is unclear. Germline V gene lookup returns CDR1 MNHNY and CDR2 SVGAGI (reference sequence). CDR3 length: 13 residues.